This T cell receptor (beta chain) was identified during a study of cytomegalovirus exposure and HLA in healthy donors. PCR involved 60 Vbeta and 13 Jbeta primers. Repertoires were generated with immunoSEQ multiplex PCR, while TCRdb's copy carries only in-frame clones and drops some. The sample has 150,000 to 200,000 clones, around 83% seen once. The CDR3 is 13 residues long. V dropped 4 bases and J dropped 2 bases, with 8 bases sitting between them. Germline values: CDR1 MNHNY, CDR2 SVGAGI (reference sequence). The V gene is TRBV6-6, the J gene TRBJ1-2; D is perhaps TRBD1 (5 bases). This receptor was obtained from a man aged 50 to 60 in good health and CMV-seronegative. Sequencing input: PBMCs. The CDR3 nucleotides are TGTGCCAGCAGTTTTGACAGCAACTATGGCTACACCTTC. Its protein product is CASSFDSNYGYTF.